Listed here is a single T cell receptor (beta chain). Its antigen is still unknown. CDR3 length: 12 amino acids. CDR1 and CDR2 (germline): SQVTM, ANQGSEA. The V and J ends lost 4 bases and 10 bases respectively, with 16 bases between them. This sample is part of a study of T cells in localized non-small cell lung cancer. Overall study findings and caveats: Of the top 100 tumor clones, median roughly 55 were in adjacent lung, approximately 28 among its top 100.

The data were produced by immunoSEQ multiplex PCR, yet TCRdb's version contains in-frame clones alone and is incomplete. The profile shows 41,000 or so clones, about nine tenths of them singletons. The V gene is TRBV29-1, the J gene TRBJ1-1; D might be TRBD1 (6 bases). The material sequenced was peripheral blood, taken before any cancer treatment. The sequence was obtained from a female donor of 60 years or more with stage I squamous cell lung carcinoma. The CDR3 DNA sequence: TGCAGCGTTGTTTCAGGGGCCGAGGGAGCTTTCTTT. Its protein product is CSVVSGAEGAFF.